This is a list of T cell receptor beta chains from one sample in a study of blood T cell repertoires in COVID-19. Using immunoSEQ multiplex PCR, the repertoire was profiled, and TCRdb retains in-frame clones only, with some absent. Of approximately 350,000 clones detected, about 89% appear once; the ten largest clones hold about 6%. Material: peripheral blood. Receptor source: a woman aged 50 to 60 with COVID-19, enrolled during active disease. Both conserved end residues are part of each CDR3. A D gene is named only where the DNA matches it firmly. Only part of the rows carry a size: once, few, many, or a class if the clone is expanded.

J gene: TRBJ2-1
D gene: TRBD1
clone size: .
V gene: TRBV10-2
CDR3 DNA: TGCGCCAGCAGGCCCCTCAGGGAGTCGGGACAGGGTAACAATGAGCAGTTCTTC
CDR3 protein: CASRPLRESGQGNNEQFF

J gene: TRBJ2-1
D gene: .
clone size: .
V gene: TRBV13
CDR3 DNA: TGTGCCAGCAGCTCTGAGCTCGATAGCTCCTACAATGAGCAGTTCTTC
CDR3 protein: CASSSELDSSYNEQFF

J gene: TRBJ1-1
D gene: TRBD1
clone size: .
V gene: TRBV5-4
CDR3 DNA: TGTGCCAGCAGCACTGGACAGGGGAGGATGAACACTGAAGCTTTCTTT
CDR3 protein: CASSTGQGRMNTEAFF

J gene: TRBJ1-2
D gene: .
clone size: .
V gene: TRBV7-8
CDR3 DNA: TGTGCCAGCAGTTCAGGGTGGATAGATGGCTACACCTTC
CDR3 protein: CASSSGWIDGYTF

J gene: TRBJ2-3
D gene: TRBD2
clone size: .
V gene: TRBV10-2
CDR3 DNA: TGCGCCAGCAGTAGCGGGAGGAGCACAGATACGCAGTATTTT
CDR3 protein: CASSSGRSTDTQYF

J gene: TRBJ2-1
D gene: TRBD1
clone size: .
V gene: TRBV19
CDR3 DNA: TGTGCCAGTAGCTTGACAGGGGGCTTTTTCAATGAGCAGTTCTTC
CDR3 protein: CASSLTGGFFNEQFF

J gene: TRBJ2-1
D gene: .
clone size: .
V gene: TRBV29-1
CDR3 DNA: TGCAGCGTCCAACCTCCCCAGGGACAATACTACAATGAGCAGTTCTTC
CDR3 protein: CSVQPPQGQYYNEQFF

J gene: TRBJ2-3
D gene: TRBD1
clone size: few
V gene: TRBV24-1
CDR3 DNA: TGTGCCACCAGTGACCCCGACAGGGGGCCATCCACAGATACGCAGTATTTT
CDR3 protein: CATSDPDRGPSTDTQYF

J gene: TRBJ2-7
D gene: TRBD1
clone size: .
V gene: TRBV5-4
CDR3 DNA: TGTGCCAGCAGCCCCGGTAGGGGGCAAACCTACGAGCAGTACTTC
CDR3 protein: CASSPGRGQTYEQYF

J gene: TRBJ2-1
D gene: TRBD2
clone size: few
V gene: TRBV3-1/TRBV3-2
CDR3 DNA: TGTGCCAGCAGCCAGGCAAAGACTAGCGGGAGGGGGGCATCCTACAATGAGCAGTTCTTC
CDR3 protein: CASSQAKTSGRGASYNEQFF

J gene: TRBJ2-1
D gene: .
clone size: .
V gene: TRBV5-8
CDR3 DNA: TGTGCCAGCAGCTTGTTATTCTACAATGAGCAGTTCTTC
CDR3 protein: CASSLLFYNEQFF

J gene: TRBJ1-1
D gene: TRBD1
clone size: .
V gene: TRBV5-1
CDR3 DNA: TGCGCCAGCAGCCGACAGGGGGAAAGGAACACTGAAGCTTTCTTT
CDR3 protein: CASSRQGERNTEAFF

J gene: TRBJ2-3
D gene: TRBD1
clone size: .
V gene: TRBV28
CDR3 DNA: TGTGCCAGCAGTTTTGTGGGACAGGGGAAAGGGAAGGATACGCAGTATTTT
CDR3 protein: CASSFVGQGKGKDTQYF

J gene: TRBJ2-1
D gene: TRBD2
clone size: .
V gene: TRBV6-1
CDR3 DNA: TGTGCCAGCAGTGAGGGAGGGTTTTTCACAGGTGAGCAGTTCTTC
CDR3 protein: CASSEGGFFTGEQFF

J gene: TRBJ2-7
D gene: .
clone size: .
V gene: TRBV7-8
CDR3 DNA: TGTGCCAGCAGCCCCAACGGGGACGGGAGCTCCTACGAGCAGTACTTC
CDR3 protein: CASSPNGDGSSYEQYF

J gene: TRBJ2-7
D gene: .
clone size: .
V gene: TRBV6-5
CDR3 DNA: TGTGCCAGCATCTTAACTACGGGAGCCGCCTACGAGCAGTACTTC
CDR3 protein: CASILTTGAAYEQYF

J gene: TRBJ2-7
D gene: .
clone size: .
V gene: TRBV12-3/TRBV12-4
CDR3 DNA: TGTGCCAGCAGCCTAGACAGTCCCTACGAGCAGTACTTC
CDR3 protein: CASSLDSPYEQYF

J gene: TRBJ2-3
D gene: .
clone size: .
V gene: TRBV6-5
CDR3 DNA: TGTGCCAGCAGTTACTCGAGGGTCCCGAGCACAGATACGCAGTATTTT
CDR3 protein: CASSYSRVPSTDTQYF

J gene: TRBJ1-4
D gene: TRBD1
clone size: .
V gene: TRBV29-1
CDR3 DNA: TGCAGCTTTAGGGGGCGCGAAGAAAAACTGTTTTTT
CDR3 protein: CSFRGREEKLFF

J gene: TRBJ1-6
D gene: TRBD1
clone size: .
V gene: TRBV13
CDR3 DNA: TGTGCCAGCAGCCCATCCAGGACAGGCTATAATTCACCCCTCCACTTT
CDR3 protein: CASSPSRTGYNSPLHF

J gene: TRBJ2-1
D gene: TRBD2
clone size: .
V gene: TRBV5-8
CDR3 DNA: TGTGCCAGCAGACGATCACTAGCGGGAGGGGCTTACGGCACCTACAATGAGCAGTTCTTC
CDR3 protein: CASRRSLAGGAYGTYNEQFF

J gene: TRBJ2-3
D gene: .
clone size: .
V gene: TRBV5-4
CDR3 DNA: TGTGCCAGCAGCCGCGACACAGATACGCAGTATTTT
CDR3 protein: CASSRDTDTQYF

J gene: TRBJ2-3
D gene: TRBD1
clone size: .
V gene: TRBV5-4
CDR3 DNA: TGTGCCAGCAGCTTTCCGGGACAGGGCTCAGATACGCAGTATTTT
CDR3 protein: CASSFPGQGSDTQYF

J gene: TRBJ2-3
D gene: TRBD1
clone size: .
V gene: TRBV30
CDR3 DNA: TGTGCCTGGAGCCCGGGACAGGGGACAGATACGCAGTATTTT
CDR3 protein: CAWSPGQGTDTQYF

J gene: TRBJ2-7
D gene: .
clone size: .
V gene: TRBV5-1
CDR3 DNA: TGCGCCAGCCGTATGTCCCCACAGAGCTCCTACGAGCAGTACTTC
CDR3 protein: CASRMSPQSSYEQYF

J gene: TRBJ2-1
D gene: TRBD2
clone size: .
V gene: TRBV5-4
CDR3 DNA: TGTGCCAGCAGCTACTCGGAGCGGGAGCGGAATGAGCAGTTCTTC
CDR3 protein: CASSYSERERNEQFF

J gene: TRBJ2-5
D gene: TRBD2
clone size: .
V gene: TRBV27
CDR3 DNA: TGTGCCAGCAGTCCCCGGGGGGGTGAGACCCAGTACTTC
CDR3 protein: CASSPRGGETQYF

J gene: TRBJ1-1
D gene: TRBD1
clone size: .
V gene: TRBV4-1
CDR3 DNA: TGCGCCAGCAGCCCGGGACAGACCTTGAACACTGAAGCTTTCTTT
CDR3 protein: CASSPGQTLNTEAFF

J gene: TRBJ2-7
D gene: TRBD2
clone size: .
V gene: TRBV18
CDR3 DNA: TGTGCCAGCTCATGGCGGGAGGTCTACGAGCAGTACTTC
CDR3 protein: CASSWREVYEQYF

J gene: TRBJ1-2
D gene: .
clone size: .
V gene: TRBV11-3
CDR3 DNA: TGTGCCAGCAGCCCCCGACAGGTGAATGGCTACACCTTC
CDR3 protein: CASSPRQVNGYTF

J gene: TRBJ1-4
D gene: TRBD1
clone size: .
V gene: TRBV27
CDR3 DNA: TGTGCCATCCCGGGACAGGGAAACGAAAAACTGTTTTTT
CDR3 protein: CAIPGQGNEKLFF

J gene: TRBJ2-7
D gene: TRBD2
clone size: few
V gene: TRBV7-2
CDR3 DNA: TGTGCCAGCAGCCCCTATGGCACTAGCGGCTCCTACGAGCAGTACTTC
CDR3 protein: CASSPYGTSGSYEQYF

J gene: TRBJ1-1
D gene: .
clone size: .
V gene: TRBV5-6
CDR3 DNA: TGTGCCAGCAGCTTTCGCAGACGCCAGGGCACTGAAGCTTTCTTT
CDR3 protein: CASSFRRRQGTEAFF

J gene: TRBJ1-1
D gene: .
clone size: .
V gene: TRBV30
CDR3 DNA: TGTGCCTGGACCCCGGGGTTCAACACTGAAGCTTTCTTT
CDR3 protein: CAWTPGFNTEAFF

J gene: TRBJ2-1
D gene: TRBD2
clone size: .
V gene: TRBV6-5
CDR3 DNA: TGTGCCAGCAGGACGGGGCTAGCGGGAAACAATGAGCAGTTCTTC
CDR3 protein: CASRTGLAGNNEQFF

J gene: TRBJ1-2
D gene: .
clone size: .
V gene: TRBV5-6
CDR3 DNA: TGTGCCAGCAGCAGGAACTGGGCTGGCTACACCTTC
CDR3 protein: CASSRNWAGYTF

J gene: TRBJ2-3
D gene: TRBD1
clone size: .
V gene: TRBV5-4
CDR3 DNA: TGTGCCAGCAGCTTGGACAGGGGGCGCCCAGATACGCAGTATTTT
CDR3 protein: CASSLDRGRPDTQYF

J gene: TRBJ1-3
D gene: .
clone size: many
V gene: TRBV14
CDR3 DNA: TGTGCCAGCAGCCGAGGATCATCCGGAAACACCATATATTTT
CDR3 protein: CASSRGSSGNTIYF